This TCR beta chain was identified in a study of metastatic and nonmetastatic thyroid tumors. Thyroid surgery had not been preceded by any treatment in any patient. TCRdb reanalyzed the PCR reads via MiXCR. The sample contains 14,000 to 15,000 clones, approximately 3.9% of which appear only once. This clone was seen a handful of times. Germline is not matched at one junction end, which may reflect a read error. Other DNA sequences in this sample translate to the same CDR3. From germline, CDR1 is MDHEN and CDR2 SYDVKM. CDR3 length: 11 residues. Sequenced material: tumor tissue. The TCR was taken from a female donor with papillary thyroid cancer or a benign thyroid nodule (not recorded which). Some clones in this sample may be carry-over from other donors' samples. The V call is TRBV28, the J call TRBJ1-2; D ambiguous. The chain's CDR3 is CASTGVYGYTF. The CDR3 DNA reads as TGTGCCAGTACGGGAGTCTATGGTTACACCTTC.